The rows below give T cell receptor beta chains drawn from one sample of a study of blood T cell repertoires in COVID-19. This table comes from immunoSEQ multiplex PCR, and its TCRdb copy is limited to in-frame clones, with some not included. The sample lists some 100,000 clones, roughly 86% seen once, with 10% in the top ten. Sequenced sample: peripheral blood. The receptor source for this set is a man between 50 and 59 years old with acute or convalescent COVID-19. CDR3s include the opening cysteine and the closing phenylalanine or tryptophan. A D gene is named only where the DNA matches it firmly. Only part of the rows carry a size: once, few, many, or a class if the clone is expanded.

abundance	v_gene	j_gene	d_gene	CDR3nt	CDR3aa
NA	TRBV7-2	TRBJ2-7	NA	TGTGCCAGCAGCCATCAACAGGTGGGGTTCTACGAGCAGTACTTC	CASSHQQVGFYEQYF
few	TRBV12-3/TRBV12-4	TRBJ1-2	NA	TGTGCCAGCAGTTTAGGACAGGCGGGTGGCTACACCTTC	CASSLGQAGGYTF
NA	TRBV18	TRBJ1-3	TRBD1	TGTGCCAGCTCATTCCGGGACAGGGGCTCTGGAAACACCATATATTTT	CASSFRDRGSGNTIYF
once	TRBV10-1	TRBJ2-1	TRBD2	TGCGCCAGCACCCCCGGCAGCGGGAGAAGCAATGAGCAGTTCTTC	CASTPGSGRSNEQFF
NA	TRBV7-9	TRBJ2-7	NA	TGTGCCAGCAGCTTAGCGTCGTCCTACGAGCAGTACTTC	CASSLASSYEQYF
once	TRBV7-8	TRBJ1-2	NA	TGTGCCGTTTCCCGGGGTGGCTATGGCTACACCTTC	CAVSRGGYGYTF
NA	TRBV5-1	TRBJ2-1	TRBD1	TGCGCCAGCAGCTCCGACCCAGGGGGAGTTCTCCATGAGCAGTTCTTC	CASSSDPGGVLHEQFF
NA	TRBV9	TRBJ1-1	NA	TGTGCCAGCAGCGTAGAGGCGGGGATCACTGAAGCTTTCTTT	CASSVEAGITEAFF
NA	TRBV24-1	TRBJ1-5	NA	TGTGCCACCAGTGATTGGGGGGAGAATCAGCCCCAGCATTTT	CATSDWGENQPQHF
NA	TRBV12-5	TRBJ2-2	TRBD1	TGTGCTAGTGGGGGACAGGGAATCCGGGAGCTGTTTTTT	CASGGQGIRELFF
NA	TRBV25-1	TRBJ1-2	TRBD1	TGTGCCAGCAGTGAGGCCCGGGGACAGGGGGACGGCTACACCTTC	CASSEARGQGDGYTF
NA	TRBV28	TRBJ1-2	NA	TGTGCCAGCAGCACCCAAACAGACTATGGCTACACCTTC	CASSTQTDYGYTF
few	TRBV11-2	TRBJ2-7	NA	TGTGCCAGCAGCCGCTCGGGTTACGAGCAGTACTTC	CASSRSGYEQYF
NA	TRBV27	TRBJ1-1	NA	TGTGCCAGCAGTTTATCTGGTGGCGGCACTGAAGCTTTCTTT	CASSLSGGGTEAFF
NA	TRBV29-1	TRBJ2-5	TRBD1	TGCAGCGTTGAGGACAGGGGGGGGACCCAGTACTTC	CSVEDRGGTQYF
NA	TRBV19	TRBJ1-6	NA	TGTGCCAGTAGTACCCTAGGGGCAGTCGGTAATTCACCCCTCCACTTT	CASSTLGAVGNSPLHF
NA	TRBV7-2	TRBJ2-1	TRBD2	TGTGCCAGCAGCTGGCAGGCGGGGGACTGGGGGAATGAGCAGTTCTTC	CASSWQAGDWGNEQFF
NA	TRBV3-1/TRBV3-2	TRBJ2-3	TRBD2	TGTGCCAGCAGCCAAGATCTCGGGCGGGAGCGCACAGATACGCAGTATTTT	CASSQDLGRERTDTQYF
NA	TRBV4-1	TRBJ1-1	NA	TGCGCCAGCAGCCAAGTCACAAGCGGTTCTGAAGCTTTCTTT	CASSQVTSGSEAFF
NA	TRBV24-1	TRBJ2-1	TRBD2	TGTGCCACCAGTGATACCTTCGGGAGGGCCGATGAGCAGTTCTTC	CATSDTFGRADEQFF
NA	TRBV11-2	TRBJ2-3	NA	TGTGCCAGCAGCTTAGCCCTTACGGCAGATACGCAGTATTTT	CASSLALTADTQYF
NA	TRBV30	TRBJ2-3	TRBD2	TGTGCCTGGAGTCAGGGACTAGCGGGACAAGGAGGTACGCAGTATTTT	CAWSQGLAGQGGTQYF
NA	TRBV30	TRBJ2-1	TRBD2	TGTGCCTGGAGCCTGGGACTAGCGGGAGTTAATGAGCAGTTCTTC	CAWSLGLAGVNEQFF
NA	TRBV11-3	TRBJ2-2	NA	TGTGCCAGCAGCCCCCTCGCGGTCACCGGGGAGCTGTTTTTT	CASSPLAVTGELFF